This entry features one T cell receptor beta chain sequence. Antigen: not known. The sample belongs to a study of CD8+ T cells in alopecia areata. General observations from the study: Whereas mice showed it more clearly, TCR sharing across patients was murkier, possibly because of HLA. In scalp samples, resident alphabeta T cells of normal skin are also sequenced. Alopecia totalis/universalis scalp especially showed more expanded CD8+ clones than normal scalp.

Cell sorting was applied to PBMCs, and CD4+ and CD8+ T cells were collected. V lost 3 bases, J lost 4 bases, and 9 bases lay in between. This CDR3 spans 13 amino acids. Per germline, CDR1 SQVTM and CDR2 ANQGSEA. Reverse transcribed after extraction, RNA yielded cDNA as the sequencing template. The repertoire was sequenced with immunoSEQ multiplex PCR; TCRdb's copy has only in-frame clones and lacks some. Of about 200,000 clones in the sample, roughly 56% were seen once. Sequencing input: CD8+ T cells sorted from blood. The chain links TRBV29-1 to TRBJ1-4; D gene ambiguous. The receptor's source is a human donor in good health. CDR3 amino acids: CSVDSGVNEKLFF. The CDR3 coding sequence is TGCAGCGTTGACAGTGGGGTTAATGAAAAACTGTTTTTT.